These 18 T cell receptor beta chains were all obtained from the same sample, sequenced in a study of T cell responses to AZD1222 COVID-19 vaccine. TCRdb keeps only in-frame clones here, not all; method: immunoSEQ multiplex PCR. The data contain 250,000 to 300,000 clones, 90% to 95% of them singletons. This specimen consisted of peripheral blood, obtained 28 days after the second AZD1222 dose. The receptors were gathered from an adult who received the AZD1222 COVID-19 vaccine.

This clone came up once. The genes are TRBV6-2 or TRBV6-3 and TRBJ2-7; 11 bases agree with TRBD2. The V and J ends lost 2 bases and 1 base, in that order; junction bases with no gene match: 13. CDR3 length equals 19 residues. Per the germline V gene, CDR1 is MNHEY and CDR2 is SVGEGT. CDR3: CASSYPDYTSGSRSYEQYF. The CDR3 nucleotides read TGTGCCAGCAGTTACCCAGACTACACTAGCGGGAGTAGGTCCTACGAGCAGTACTTC.

At least ten counts were recorded for this clone. J is TRBJ1-5 and V is TRBV6-1, with D hard to call. The germline V gene encodes CDR1 MNHNS and CDR2 SASEGT. The CDR3 is 11 amino acids. Trimming took off 1 base at V and 11 bases at J, with 6 bases between the two ends. CDR3 in DNA: TGTGCCAGCAGTGAAGGGAAGGCCCAGCATTTT. This encodes CASSEGKAQHF.

This clone was counted a single time. The chain is built from TRBV18 and TRBJ2-7; D perhaps matches TRBD2 (6 bases). CDR3 length: 15 amino acids. CDR1 is KGHSH, CDR2 LQKENI, per germline. V was trimmed by 3 bases and J by 0 bases, leaving 12 bases between them. The chain's CDR3 is CASSPAGRPSYEQYF. Here the CDR3 DNA reads TGTGCCAGCTCACCGGCGGGACGTCCCTCCTACGAGCAGTACTTC.

The rearrangement uses TRBV28 and TRBJ1-1, with 11 bases lining up with TRBD1. Looked up from germline, CDR1 is MDHEN and CDR2 is SYDVKM. The V gene end was trimmed by 11 bases and the J gene end by 0 bases; junction bases not matched to a gene: 11. CDR3 length equals 16 residues. The CDR3 reads CAAWGQGGHMNTEAFF. CDR3 DNA: TGTGCCGCTTGGGGACAGGGGGGACATATGAACACTGAAGCTTTCTTT. The full variable domain, its missing parts supplied by reference TRBV28 and TRBJ1-1, is DVKVTQSSRYLVKRTGEKVFLECVQDMDHENMFWYRQDPGLGLRLIYFSYDVKMKEKGDIPEGYSVSREKKERFSLILESASTNQTSMYLCAAWGQGGHMNTEAFFGQGTRLTVV.

The chain combines TRBV5-1 with TRBJ1-4; 7 bases match TRBD1. CDR3 length equals 16 residues. After removal of 2 bases from V and 8 bases from J, the junction contained 12 bases not matched to a gene. The V gene's germline CDR1 is SGHRS and CDR2 YFSETQ. CDR3 amino acids: CASSLGFGDSEEKLFF. CDR3 bases: TGCGCCAGCAGCTTAGGGTTTGGGGACAGTGAAGAAAAACTGTTTTTT.

The chain joins TRBV24-1 to TRBJ2-2, with D maybe TRBD1 (8 bases). Germline loops: CDR1 KGHDR, CDR2 SFDVKD. The CDR3 contains 17 residues. V dropped 1 base and J dropped 3 bases, with 14 bases sitting between them. Here the CDR3 reads CATSDLHTGGDTGELFF. In DNA, the CDR3 is TGTGCCACCAGTGATTTACACACAGGGGGGGACACCGGGGAGCTGTTTTTT.

The chain carries TRBV27 and TRBJ2-3, with D possibly TRBD1 on 6 matching bases. Trimming cost V 6 bases and J 5 bases, with 24 bases left between them. Looked up from germline, CDR1 is MNHEY and CDR2 is SMNVEV (reference sequence). The CDR3 spans 17 residues. CDR3 in amino acids: CASSTHLTGYEGDTQYF. CDR3 DNA sequence: TGTGCCAGCAGCACTCACCTGACAGGCTACGAGGGAGATACGCAGTATTTT.

The chain couples TRBV19 to TRBJ2-3; D is perhaps TRBD1 (6 bases). V was pared by 6 bases and J by 6 bases, with 13 bases between. In germline, CDR1 is LNHDA, CDR2 SQIVND (reference sequence). The CDR3 consists of 13 residues. CDR3 region: CASRFQGTDTQYF. The CDR3 DNA is TGTGCCAGTAGGTTTCAGGGGACGGATACGCAGTATTTT.

The DNA of the CDR3 is TGTGCCAGCAGCCTTCTGGGGACTAGCACAGATACGCAGTATTTT. Amino acids: CASSLLGTSTDTQYF. This sequence joins TRBV5-8 and TRBJ2-3; D is perhaps TRBD2 (6 bases). Germline lookup yields CDR1 SGHTS and CDR2 YDEGEE. Trimming took 4 bases from V and 0 from J, leaving 12 bases between them. The CDR3 spans 15 residues.

The V and J genes are TRBV30 and TRBJ2-1, with unresolved D. V lost 2 bases and J 0 bases, leaving 2 bases between the germline ends. The germline gives CDR1 GTSNPN, CDR2 SVGIG (reference sequence). This CDR3 has 12 residues. As DNA, the CDR3 is TGTGCCTGGAGTAGCTCCTACAATGAGCAGTTCTTC. Translating gives CAWSSSYNEQFF.

The chain carries TRBV5-1 and TRBJ1-2; a weak D match, TRBD1 (6 bases). Per germline, CDR1 SGHRS and CDR2 YFSETQ. Trimming cost V 4 bases and J 8 bases, with 18 bases left between them. The CDR3 has 14 residues. CDR3 region: CASSPTGPPWGYTF. CDR3 DNA sequence: TGCGCCAGCAGCCCGACAGGCCCCCCGTGGGGCTACACCTTC. The full variable domain, rest sourced from reference TRBV5-1 and TRBJ1-2, is KAGVTQTPRYLIKTRGQQVTLSCSPISGHRSVSWYQQTPGQGLQFLFEYFSETQRNKGNFPGRFSGRQFSNSRSEMNVSTLELGDSALYLCASSPTGPPWGYTFGSGTRLTVV.

The chain carries TRBV3-1 (or the pseudogene TRBV3-2) and TRBJ2-7; TRBD1 might be the D (5 bases). Germline V gives CDR1 LGHDT, CDR2 YNNKEL (reference sequence). V was shortened by 1 base and J by 1 base, with 11 bases between the two germline ends. This CDR3 is 15 amino acids long. The CDR3 DNA is TGTGCCAGCAGCCAAGTTGATCACAGGTCCTACGAGCAGTACTTC. Protein product: CASSQVDHRSYEQYF.

The sample holds one count of this clone. The chain couples TRBV28 to TRBJ1-4; TRBD1 is a possible D gene (6 bases). The ends were cut back, 2 bases at V and 8 bases at J, with 15 bases in the middle. Germline lookup yields CDR1 MDHEN and CDR2 SYDVKM. CDR3 length: 15 residues. The CDR3 loop reads CASSLPGTPGEKLFF. The CDR3 nucleotides are TGTGCCAGCAGTTTACCCGGGACACCCGGCGAAAAACTGTTTTTT.

The DNA for the CDR3 is TGTGCCAGCAGCTACCCGGACAGGCAACCCTACGAGCAGTACTTC. It codes for CASSYPDRQPYEQYF. The chain carries TRBV7-8 and TRBJ2-7; 7 bases align to TRBD1. Germline trimming cut 4 bases from V and 2 bases from J; bases unmatched to any gene: 8. The CDR3 runs to 15 residues. Germline V CDR1 and CDR2: SGHVS, FQNEAQ.

The chain links TRBV27 to TRBJ2-7; 7 bases agree with TRBD2. CDR1 and CDR2 (germline): MNHEY, SMNVEV (reference sequence). The CDR3 has 14 amino acids. V was pared by 4 bases and J by 9 bases, with 12 bases of the junction left unmatched. CDR3 nucleotides: TGTGCCAGCAGTTCCCTAGCGGCTTCTACGAGGCAGTACTTC. Translated, it gives CASSSLAASTRQYF.

The V call is TRBV5-1, the J call TRBJ2-3; 10 bases align to TRBD2. This CDR3 comprises 18 residues. Germline lookup yields CDR1 SGHRS and CDR2 YFSETQ. The ends lost 1 base at V and 1 base at J; junction bases unmatched: 9. The chain's CDR3 is CASSLTKSGTSGTDTQYF. The CDR3 DNA follows: TGCGCCAGCAGCTTGACAAAATCCGGGACTAGCGGCACAGATACGCAGTATTTT. Full variable domain (missing parts from reference TRBV5-1 and TRBJ2-3): KAGVTQTPRYLIKTRGQQVTLSCSPISGHRSVSWYQQTPGQGLQFLFEYFSETQRNKGNFPGRFSGRQFSNSRSEMNVSTLELGDSALYLCASSLTKSGTSGTDTQYFGPGTRLTVL.

The chain carries TRBV5-1 and TRBJ1-5; D not certain. The length of the CDR3 is 16 residues. Germline CDR1 is SGHRS and CDR2 is YFSETQ. With 4 bases removed from V and 1 base from J, the gap between germline ends came to 15 bases. The CDR3 loop is CASSNDPLGSNQPQHF. The CDR3 DNA sequence: TGCGCCAGCAGCAACGACCCGTTGGGGAGCAATCAGCCCCAGCATTTT.

The V gene is TRBV4-1, the J gene TRBJ1-1; D gene ambiguous. V lost 4 bases, J lost 1 base, and 16 bases lay in between. Germline-derived CDR1 and CDR2 are MGHRA and YSYEKL. There are 16 residues in the CDR3. The CDR3 coding sequence is TGCGCCAGCAGCCGCCCGACCCCATTTGCGAACACTGAAGCTTTCTTT. It translates to CASSRPTPFANTEAFF.